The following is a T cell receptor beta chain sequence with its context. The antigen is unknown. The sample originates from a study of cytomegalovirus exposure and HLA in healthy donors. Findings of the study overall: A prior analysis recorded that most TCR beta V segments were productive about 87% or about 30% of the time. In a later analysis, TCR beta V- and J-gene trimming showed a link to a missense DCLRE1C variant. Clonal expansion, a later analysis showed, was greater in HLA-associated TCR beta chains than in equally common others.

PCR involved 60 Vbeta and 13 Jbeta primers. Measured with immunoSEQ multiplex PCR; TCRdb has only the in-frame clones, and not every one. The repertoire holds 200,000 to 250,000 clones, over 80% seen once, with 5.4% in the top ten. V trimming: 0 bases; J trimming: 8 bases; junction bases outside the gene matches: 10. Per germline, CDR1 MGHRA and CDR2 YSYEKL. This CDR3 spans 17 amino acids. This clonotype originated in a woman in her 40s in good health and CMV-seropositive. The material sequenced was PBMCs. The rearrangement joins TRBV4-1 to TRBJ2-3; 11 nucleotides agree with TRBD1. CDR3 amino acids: CASSQDPGQGARGTQYF. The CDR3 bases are TGCGCCAGCAGCCAAGATCCTGGACAGGGGGCTCGGGGTACGCAGTATTTT.